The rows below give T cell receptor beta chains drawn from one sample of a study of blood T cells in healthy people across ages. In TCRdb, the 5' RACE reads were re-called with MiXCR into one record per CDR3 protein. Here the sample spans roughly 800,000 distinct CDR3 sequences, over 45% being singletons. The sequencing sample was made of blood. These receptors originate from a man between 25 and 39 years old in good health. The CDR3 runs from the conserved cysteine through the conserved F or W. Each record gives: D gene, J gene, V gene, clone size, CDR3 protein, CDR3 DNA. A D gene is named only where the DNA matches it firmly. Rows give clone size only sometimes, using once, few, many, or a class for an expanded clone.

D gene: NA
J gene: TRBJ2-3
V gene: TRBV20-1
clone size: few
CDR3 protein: CSARVPGARTDTQYF
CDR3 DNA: TGCAGTGCTAGAGTACCGGGGGCCCGCACAGATACGCAGTATTTT

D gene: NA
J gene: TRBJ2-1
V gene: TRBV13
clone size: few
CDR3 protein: CASSLPVNNEQFF
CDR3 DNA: TGTGCCAGCAGCTTACCAGTAAACAATGAGCAGTTCTTC

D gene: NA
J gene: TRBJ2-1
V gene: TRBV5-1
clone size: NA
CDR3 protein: CASMGSESNEQFF
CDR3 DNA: TGCGCCAGCATGGGCAGTGAGAGCAATGAGCAGTTCTTC

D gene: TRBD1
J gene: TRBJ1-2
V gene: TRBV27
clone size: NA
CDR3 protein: CASSGGAGGAGYGYTF
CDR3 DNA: TGTGCCAGCAGTGGCGGTGCAGGGGGCGCAGGCTATGGCTACACCTTC

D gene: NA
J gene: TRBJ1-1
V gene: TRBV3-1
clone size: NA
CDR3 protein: CASSPHRMGVLGTEAFF
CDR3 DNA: TGTGCCAGCAGCCCCCATCGGATGGGGGTGTTAGGCACTGAAGCTTTCTTT

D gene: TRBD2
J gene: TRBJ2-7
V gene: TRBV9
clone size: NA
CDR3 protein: CTSSPSGAGTSGPESYEQYF
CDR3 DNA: TGTACCAGCAGCCCCAGTGGGGCCGGGACTAGCGGGCCCGAAAGCTACGAGCAGTACTTC

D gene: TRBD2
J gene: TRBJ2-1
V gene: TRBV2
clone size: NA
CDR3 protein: CASSELAGYEQFF
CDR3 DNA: TGTGCCAGCAGTGAATTAGCGGGGTATGAGCAGTTCTTC

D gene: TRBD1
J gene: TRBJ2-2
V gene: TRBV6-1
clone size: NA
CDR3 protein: CASRLSGTEAPGGELFF
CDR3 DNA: TGTGCCAGCAGGTTGTCCGGGACAGAGGCTCCTGGGGGGGAGCTGTTTTTT

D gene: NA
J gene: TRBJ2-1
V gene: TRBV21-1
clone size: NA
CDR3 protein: CASKEGRRVALLGREQFF
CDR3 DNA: TGTGCCAGCAAAGAAGGGAGGAGGGTAGCACTTTTAGGGCGCGAGCAGTTCTTC

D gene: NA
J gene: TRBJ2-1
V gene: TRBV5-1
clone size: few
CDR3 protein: CASGWGSNEQFF
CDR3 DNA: TGCGCCAGCGGGTGGGGATCGAATGAGCAGTTCTTC

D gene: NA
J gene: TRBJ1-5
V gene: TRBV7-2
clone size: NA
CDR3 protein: CASSLEGGVFQPQHF
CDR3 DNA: TGTGCCAGCAGCTTAGAGGGAGGAGTATTTCAGCCCCAGCATTTT

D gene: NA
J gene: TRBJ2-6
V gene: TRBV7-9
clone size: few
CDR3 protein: CATSFVGANVLTF
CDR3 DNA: TGTGCCACCTCGTTTGTAGGGGCCAACGTCCTGACTTTC

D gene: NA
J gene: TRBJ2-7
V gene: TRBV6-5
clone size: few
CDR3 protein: CASSYSQVGEQYF
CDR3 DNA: TGTGCCAGCAGTTATTCTCAGGTCGGCGAGCAGTACTTC

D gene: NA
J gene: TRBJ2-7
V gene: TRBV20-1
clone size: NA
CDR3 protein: CSARDLGQSLYEQYF
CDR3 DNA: TGCAGTGCTAGAGATTTGGGGCAGAGTCTGTACGAGCAGTACTTC

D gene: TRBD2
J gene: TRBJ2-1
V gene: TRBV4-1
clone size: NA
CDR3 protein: CASSQVGLGSYNEQFF
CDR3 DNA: TGCGCCAGCAGCCAAGTGGGACTAGGCTCCTACAATGAGCAGTTCTTC

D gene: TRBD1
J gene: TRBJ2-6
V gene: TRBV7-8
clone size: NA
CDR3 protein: CASSLMGQGTGANVLTF
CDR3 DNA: TGTGCCAGCAGCTTAATGGGACAGGGTACTGGGGCCAACGTCCTGACTTTC

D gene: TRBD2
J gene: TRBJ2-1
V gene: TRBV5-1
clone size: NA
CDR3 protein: CAGSLRGSGSRGNEQFF
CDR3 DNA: TGCGCCGGCAGCTTGAGGGGTAGCGGGAGTAGAGGCAATGAGCAGTTCTTC

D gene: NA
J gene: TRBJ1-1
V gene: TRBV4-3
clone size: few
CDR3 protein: CASSHELTGNTEAFF
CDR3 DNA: TGCGCCAGCAGCCACGAACTTACAGGGAACACTGAAGCTTTCTTT

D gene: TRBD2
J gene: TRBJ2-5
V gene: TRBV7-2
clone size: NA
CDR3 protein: CASSPRMGLAGGWYQETQYF
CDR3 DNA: TGTGCCAGCAGCCCTCGTATGGGGCTAGCGGGGGGGTGGTACCAAGAGACCCAGTACTTC

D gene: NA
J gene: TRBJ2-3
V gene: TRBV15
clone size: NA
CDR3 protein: CATSRGDKVSTDTQYF
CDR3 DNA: TGTGCCACCAGCAGAGGGGACAAAGTCTCCACAGATACGCAGTATTTT

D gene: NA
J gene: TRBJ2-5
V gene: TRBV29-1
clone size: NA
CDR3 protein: CSVAGLGTAETQYF
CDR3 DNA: TGCAGCGTTGCGGGACTTGGGACGGCAGAGACCCAGTACTTC

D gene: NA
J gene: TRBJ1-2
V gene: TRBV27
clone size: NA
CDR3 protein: CASSFTSFNYGYTF
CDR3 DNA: TGTGCCAGCAGTTTTACCAGCTTTAACTATGGCTACACCTTC

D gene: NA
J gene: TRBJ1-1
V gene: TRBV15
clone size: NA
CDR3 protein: CATSRDPGIGTEAFF
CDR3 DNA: TGTGCCACCAGCAGAGATCCCGGGATCGGGACTGAAGCTTTCTTT

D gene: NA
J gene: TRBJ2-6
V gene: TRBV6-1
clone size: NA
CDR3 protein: CASSEQGISSGANVLTF
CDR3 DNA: TGTGCCAGCAGTGAACAGGGGATCAGCTCTGGGGCCAACGTCCTGACTTTC

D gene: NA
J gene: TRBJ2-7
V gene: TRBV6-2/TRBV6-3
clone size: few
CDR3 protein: CASSYSLSGRRRYEQYF
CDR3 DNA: TGTGCCAGCAGTTACAGTTTAAGCGGACGTCGTCGGTACGAGCAGTACTTC

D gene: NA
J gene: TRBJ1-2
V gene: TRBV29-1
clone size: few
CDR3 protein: CSVRDGFTNYGYTF
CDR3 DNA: TGCAGCGTCCGGGACGGATTCACTAACTATGGCTACACCTTC

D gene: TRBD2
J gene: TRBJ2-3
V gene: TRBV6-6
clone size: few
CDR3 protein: CASSPGGSADTQYF
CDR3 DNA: TGTGCCAGCAGCCCGGGAGGGAGCGCAGATACGCAGTATTTT

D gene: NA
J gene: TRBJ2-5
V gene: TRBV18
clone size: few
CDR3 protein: CASSPPGRGQETQYF
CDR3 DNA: TGTGCCAGCTCACCCCCGGGGAGAGGTCAAGAGACCCAGTACTTC

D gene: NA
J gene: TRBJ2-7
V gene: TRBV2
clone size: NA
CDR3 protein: CASSITGANYEQYF
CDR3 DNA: TGTGCCAGCAGCATCACGGGAGCTAACTACGAGCAGTACTTC

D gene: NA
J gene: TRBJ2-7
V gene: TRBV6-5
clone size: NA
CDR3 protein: CASKLTLGSYEQYF
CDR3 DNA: TGTGCCAGCAAGCTAACATTGGGTTCCTACGAGCAGTACTTC

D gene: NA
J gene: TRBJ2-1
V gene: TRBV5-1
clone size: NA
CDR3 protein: CASFRSGASYNEQFF
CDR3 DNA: TGCGCCAGCTTCCGTTCGGGGGCCTCCTACAATGAGCAGTTCTTC

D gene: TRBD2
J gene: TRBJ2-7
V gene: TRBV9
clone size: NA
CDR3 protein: CASSVGVGGDEQYF
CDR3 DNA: TGTGCCAGCAGCGTAGGGGTGGGGGGGGACGAGCAGTACTTC

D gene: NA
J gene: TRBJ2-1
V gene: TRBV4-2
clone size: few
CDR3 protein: CASRQARSSSYNEQFF
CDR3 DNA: TGTGCCAGCAGACAAGCGAGATCGAGCTCCTACAATGAGCAGTTCTTC

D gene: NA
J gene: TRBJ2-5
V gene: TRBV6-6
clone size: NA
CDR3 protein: CAFQRGLQETQYF
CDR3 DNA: TGTGCCTTTCAACGGGGTCTCCAAGAGACCCAGTACTTC

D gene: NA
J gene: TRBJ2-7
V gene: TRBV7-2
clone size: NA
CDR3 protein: CASGSQGSSYEQYF
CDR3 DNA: TGTGCCAGCGGCTCCCAGGGCAGCTCCTACGAGCAGTACTTC

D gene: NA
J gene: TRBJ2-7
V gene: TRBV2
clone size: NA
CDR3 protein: CASSAEIRNEQYF
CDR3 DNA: TGTGCCAGCAGTGCGGAGATTCGCAACGAGCAGTACTTC

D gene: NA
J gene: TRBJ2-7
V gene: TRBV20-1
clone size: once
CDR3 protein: CSATAGLLGNEQYF
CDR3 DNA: TGCAGTGCTACCGCGGGCCTCCTGGGGAATGAGCAGTACTTC

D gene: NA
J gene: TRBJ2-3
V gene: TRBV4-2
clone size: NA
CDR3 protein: CASSLGVSNTQYF
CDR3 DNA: TGTGCCAGCAGCCTCGGGGTTTCGAATACGCAGTATTTT

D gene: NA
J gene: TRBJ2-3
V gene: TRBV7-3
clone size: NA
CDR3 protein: CASSLEGLRDTQYF
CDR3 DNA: TGTGCCAGCAGCTTAGAGGGACTCAGAGATACGCAGTATTTT

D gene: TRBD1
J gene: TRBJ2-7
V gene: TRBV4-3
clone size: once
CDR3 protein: CASSQDQGTGLYEQYF
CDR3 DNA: TGCGCCAGCAGCCAAGATCAGGGGACAGGACTCTATGAGCAGTACTTC

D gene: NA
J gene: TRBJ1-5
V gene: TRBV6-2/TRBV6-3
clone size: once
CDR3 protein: CASSYSKWGGVFSQPQHF
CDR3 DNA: TGTGCCAGCAGTTATTCGAAATGGGGGGGCGTTTTCTCTCAGCCCCAGCATTTT

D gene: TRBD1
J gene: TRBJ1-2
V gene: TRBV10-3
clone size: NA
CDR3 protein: CAIQNQGAYGYTF
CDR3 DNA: TGTGCCATCCAAAACCAGGGGGCCTATGGCTACACCTTC